This T cell receptor (beta chain) was recovered during a study of PD-1 blockade in classical Hodgkin lymphoma. Relapse after autologous stem cell transplantation occurred in every patient, and brentuximab vedotin exposure varied. Here immunoSEQ multiplex PCR was the method, and the copy in TCRdb shows in-frame clones only, minus some. The sample includes some 11,000 clones, more than 75% of them seen just once. This clone was found a few times. The antigen remains unidentified. Study results and caveats: Healthy donors were reported to have higher baseline TCR diversity than newly diagnosed patients. It was CD4+ TCR diversity, not CD8+, that rose significantly by C4D1.

CDR1 is LNHDA, CDR2 SQIVND, per germline (reference sequence). The CDR3 has 14 amino acids. The V gene lost 7 bases and the J gene lost 7 bases, with 16 bases spanning the gap. The chain uses TRBV19 and TRBJ1-4; possibly TRBD1 for D (6 bases). The sample in question was peripheral blood mononuclear cells (PBMCs), obtained at baseline. The sequence came from a human donor with classical Hodgkin lymphoma. CDR3 sequence (DNA): TGTGCCAGTATGGTGGGGGCTGCAGGTGAAAAACTGTTTTTT. Translated: CASMVGAAGEKLFF.